This TCR beta chain was captured in a study of blood T cells in healthy people across ages. For the second PCR, which ran for roughly 6 to 11 cycles, a sample-barcoded 5' primer and a J-beta primer mix were used. CDR3-containing paired-end reads numbering at least 3 million came from each sample. MiXCR was run by TCRdb on the 5' RACE reads, yielding one entry per CDR3 protein. The data hold almost 800,000 distinct CDR3 sequences, with about 62% observed a single time. Unmatched junction bases numbered 17, after V lost 2 bases and J lost 7 bases. The V gene's germline CDR1 is SGHTA and CDR2 FQGNSA. CDR3 length: 20 residues.

The sequence derives from a man younger than 45 in good health. This sequence joins TRBV7-2 and TRBJ2-7; TRBD2 agrees at 16 bases. Sequencing used blood. The CDR3 loop is CASSLPPGTSGGAIRNEQYF. CDR3 sequence (DNA): TGTGCCAGCAGCTTACCCCCCGGGACTAGCGGGGGGGCCATTAGAAATGAGCAGTACTTC.